The 21 T cell receptor beta chains given below trace back to one sample, sequenced in a study of human T cells and chemical hapten exposure. Via MiXCR, TCRdb re-called the RACE reads, giving one row per CDR3 protein. The data contain around 330,000 distinct CDR3 sequences, 5% to 6.5% of them seen just once; the ten biggest clones take up approximately 8.2%. The sample's time point: pre-sensitization, week 0. Described treatment: therapeutic diphenylcyclopropenone sensitization with weekly scalp DPC. Here the sequenced sample was whole blood, taken in connection with sensitization to the hapten diphenylcyclopropenone (DPC). The source is a woman under 30 with alopecia areata. Some clones in this sample may be carry-over from other donors' samples.

This clonotype was seen more than once but under ten times. The chain carries TRBV11-2 and TRBJ2-1; perhaps D is TRBD1 or TRBD2 (6 bases each). The germline gives CDR1 SGHAT, CDR2 FQNNGV. CDR3 length: 18 residues. V was trimmed by 2 bases and J by 0 bases, leaving 17 bases between them. The CDR3 reads CASSLLGGGTHSYNEQFF. In nucleotides, the CDR3 is TGTGCCAGCAGCTTACTCGGGGGCGGGACTCACTCCTACAATGAGCAGTTCTTC.

This clonotype came up many times. The rearrangement links TRBV9 to TRBJ2-7; 11 positions agree with TRBD2. CDR3 size: 17 residues. Germline lookup yields CDR1 SGDLS and CDR2 YYNGEE. V trimming: 0 bases; J trimming: 5 bases; junction bases outside the gene matches: 10. The CDR3 loop is CASSVGRPSGGFNEQYF. CDR3 coding DNA: TGTGCCAGCAGCGTAGGCCGCCCTAGCGGGGGGTTCAACGAGCAGTACTTC.

This clonotype was seen a handful of times. This sequence joins TRBV28 and TRBJ2-7; D gene uncertain. Between the trimmed V and J ends, which lost 7 bases and 1 base, there was a span of 14 bases. The CDR3 extends over 14 amino acids. Looked up from germline, CDR1 is MDHEN and CDR2 is SYDVKM. The CDR3, as DNA: TGTGCCAGCAATCTGCCCAGGAGATCCTACGAGCAGTACTTC. Its translation: CASNLPRRSYEQYF. Combining the CDR3 with reference TRBV28 and TRBJ2-7 gives the whole variable domain DVKVTQSSRYLVKRTGEKVFLECVQDMDHENMFWYRQDPGLGLRLIYFSYDVKMKEKGDIPEGYSVSREKKERFSLILESASTNQTSMYLCASNLPRRSYEQYFGPGTRLTVT.

The chain uses TRBV21-1 and TRBJ1-6; the table's D gene call, TRBD1, was not cross checked with the DNA. TRBV21-1 is deemed a pseudogene. The CDR3 totals 15 residues. This chain's CDR3 is CASNARGDSHSPLHF. The DNA of the CDR3 is TGTGCCAGCAACGCCAGGGGGGACAGCCATTCACCCCTCCACTTT.

This clonotype has only a few counts. The J gene is TRBJ1-2, the V gene TRBV2, with D possibly TRBD1 on 6 matching bases. CDR3 size: 12 residues. Trimming took off 7 bases at V and 8 bases at J, with 14 bases between the two ends. Germline CDR1 is SNHLY and CDR2 is FYNNEI. CDR3 residues: CASTETGWGYTF. The CDR3 bases are TGTGCCAGCACCGAGACAGGCTGGGGCTACACCTTC.

This clonotype has a count of ten or more. The chain uses TRBV12-3 or TRBV12-4 and TRBJ2-2, with TRBD1 matching 7 bases. Germline trimming cut 6 bases from V and 3 bases from J; bases unmatched to any gene: 7. CDR3 size: 15 residues. CDR3 region: CASRFPDRHTGELFF. As DNA, the CDR3 is TGTGCCAGCAGGTTCCCGGACAGGCACACCGGGGAGCTGTTTTTT.

V gene TRBV6-2 or TRBV6-3 combines with J gene TRBJ1-5; D is ambiguous. In germline, CDR1 is MNHEY, CDR2 SVGEGT. The CDR3 loop spans 14 amino acids. V was clipped by 7 bases and J by 3 bases, with 13 bases between them. The CDR3 sequence: CASIHSGNNQPQHF. Here the CDR3 DNA reads TGTGCCAGCATACACTCCGGCAACAATCAGCCCCAGCATTTT.

A few counts support this clonotype. The chain joins TRBV20-1 to TRBJ2-3; no definite D call. Trimming stripped 3 bases from V and 2 bases from J, with 9 bases between. This CDR3 region has 13 residues. Germline-derived CDR1 and CDR2 are DFQATT and SNEGSKA (reference sequence). The chain's CDR3 is CSARNPYTDTQYF. The CDR3 coding sequence is TGCAGTGCTAGGAACCCCTACACAGATACGCAGTATTTT.

The chain carries TRBV12-3 or TRBV12-4 and TRBJ1-1, with TRBD1 matching 8 bases. CDR3 length: 14 amino acids. Trimming at V came to 4 bases and at J to 1 base, leaving 2 bases not matched to a gene. CDR3 protein: CASSSGGKNTEAFF. CDR3 bases: TGTGCCAGCAGTTCAGGGGGCAAGAACACTGAAGCTTTCTTT.

This clonotype was recorded many times. The rearrangement uses TRBV7-2 and TRBJ1-3; no definite D call. The V end was cut by 4 bases, the J end by 0 bases, with 10 bases between. Germline CDR1 is SGHTA and CDR2 is FQGNSA. The CDR3 has 15 residues. CDR3 DNA: TGTGCCAGCAGCTCCGAGACATTCTCTGGAAACACCATATATTTT. Amino acid sequence: CASSSETFSGNTIYF.

This chain connects TRBV3-1 to TRBJ1-2; D uncertain. This CDR3 is built from 12 residues. V was shortened by 2 bases and J by 8 bases, with 9 bases between the two germline ends. The germline V gene encodes CDR1 LGHDT and CDR2 YNNKEL (reference sequence). The CDR3 protein is CASSQRASGYTF. The CDR3, as DNA: TGTGCCAGCAGCCAACGGGCTTCCGGCTACACCTTC.

The chain has TRBV11-2 and TRBJ2-2, with TRBD1 matching 7 bases. Trimming removed 4 bases from V and 2 bases from J; junction bases left unmatched: 13. The CDR3 runs to 18 residues. The germline gives CDR1 SGHAT, CDR2 FQNNGV. The CDR3 DNA reads TGTGCCAGCAGCTCGAGGGGTGGGGACAGAAGTAACACCGGGGAGCTGTTTTTT. It specifies CASSSRGGDRSNTGELFF. Complete variable domain (other parts from reference TRBV11-2 and TRBJ2-2): EAGVAQSPRYKIIEKRQSVAFWCNPISGHATLYWYQQILGQGPKLLIQFQNNGVVDDSQLPKDRFSAERLKGVDSTLKIQPAKLEDSAVYLCASSSRGGDRSNTGELFFGEGSRLTVL.

This clonotype has just a few counts. J is TRBJ2-2 and V is TRBV7-6; the match to TRBD2 covers 10 bases. The J segment lost 5 bases and the V segment lost 0 bases, leaving 0 bases of the junction unmatched. The CDR3 runs 15 residues. Per germline, CDR1 SGHVS and CDR2 FNYEAQ. The CDR3 coding sequence is TGTGCCAGCAGCTTAGCAGCGGGGGGGACCGGGGAGCTGTTTTTT. The encoded protein is CASSLAAGGTGELFF.

This clonotype was seen only a few times. The chain uses TRBV10-3 and TRBJ2-5, with D perhaps matching TRBD2 (6 bases). The germline CDR1 and CDR2 sequences are ENHRY and SYGVKD. CDR3 length equals 17 residues. V was cut by 2 bases and J by 0 bases, with 16 bases left in between. The CDR3 bases are TGTGCCATCAGTGAGGACGGGCGGGGCGACGACCAAGAGACCCAGTACTTC. Encoded protein: CAISEDGRGDDQETQYF.

The rearrangement links TRBV29-1 to TRBJ1-2, with D possibly being TRBD1 (5 bases). With 4 bases removed from V and 6 bases from J, the gap between germline ends came to 18 bases. CDR1 is SQVTM, CDR2 ANQGSEA, per germline. The CDR3 contains 14 residues. The CDR3 protein is CSVAAGPRSNGYTF. DNA of the CDR3: TGCAGCGTTGCAGCAGGGCCCAGGAGCAATGGCTACACCTTC.

This clonotype was seen at least ten times. The J gene is TRBJ1-1, the V gene TRBV12-3 or TRBV12-4, with 10 bases matching TRBD1. This CDR3 is 15 amino acids long. J lost 4 bases, V lost 7 bases, and 9 bases had no gene match. For the CDR3, the DNA is TGTGCCAGCACCCGACAGGGGGCCTTTGGCACTGAAGCTTTCTTT. Amino acids: CASTRQGAFGTEAFF.

There are a few counts of this clonotype. For the CDR3, the DNA is TGTGCCAGCAGCTTAGCCAGCTTTAATGAAAAACTGTTTTTT. It codes for CASSLASFNEKLFF. The rearrangement joins TRBV7-2 to TRBJ1-4; D is unresolved. Germline V gene data show CDR1 as SGHTA and CDR2 as FQGNSA. This CDR3 has 14 amino acids. V was clipped by 0 bases and J by 4 bases, with 6 bases between them.

This clonotype was found many times. This chain connects TRBV7-3 to TRBJ2-1; 7 nucleotides line up with TRBD1. The CDR3 consists of 13 residues. V dropped 5 bases and J dropped 5; count of bases not matched to a gene: 3. Germline V gene sequence: CDR1 SGHTA, CDR2 FQGTGA. The CDR3 bases are TGTGCCAGCAGCCCTGACAGGGACAATGAGCAGTTCTTC. Translated: CASSPDRDNEQFF.

The chain recombines TRBV12-3 or TRBV12-4 with TRBJ1-2; D is possibly TRBD1 (6 bases). Trimming removed 2 bases at V and 5 bases at J, with 21 bases between. This CDR3 contains 17 residues. In nucleotides, the CDR3 is TGTGCCAGCAGTTTACGCCAGGCGCGCAGTAGGGGGTATGGCTACACCTTC. This codes for CASSLRQARSRGYGYTF.

This clonotype came up a few times. Here the CDR3 reads CASSITRQNNEKLFF. The CDR3 region has the DNA TGCGCCAGCAGTATAACAAGACAAAATAATGAAAAACTGTTTTTT. The chain has TRBV10-2 and TRBJ1-4, with D unclear. Germline V lookup: CDR1 WSHSY, CDR2 SAAADI. This CDR3 spans 15 amino acids. Between the trimmed V and J ends, which lost 5 bases and 4 bases, there was a span of 14 bases.

This clonotype was detected many times. The rearrangement links TRBV20-1 to TRBJ2-7; 8 nucleotides match TRBD1. Germline CDR1 and CDR2: DFQATT and SNEGSKA (reference sequence). This CDR3 has 13 residues. Trimming cost V 5 bases and J 7 bases; bases outside gene matches: 10. The CDR3 loop reads CSAGRDRSGEQYF. The CDR3 DNA is TGCAGTGCTGGACGGGACAGGTCCGGGGAGCAGTACTTC.